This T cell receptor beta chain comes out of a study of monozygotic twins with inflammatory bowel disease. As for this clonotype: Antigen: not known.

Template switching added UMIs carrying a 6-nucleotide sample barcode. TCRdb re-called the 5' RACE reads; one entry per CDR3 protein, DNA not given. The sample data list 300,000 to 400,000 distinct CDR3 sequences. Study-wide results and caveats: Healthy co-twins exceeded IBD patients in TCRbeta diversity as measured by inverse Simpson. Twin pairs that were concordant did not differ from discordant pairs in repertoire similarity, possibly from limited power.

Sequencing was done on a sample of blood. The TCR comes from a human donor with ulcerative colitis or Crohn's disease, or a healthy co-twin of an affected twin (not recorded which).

The CDR3 is CASSQATYYGYTF. This chain links TRBV4-3 with TRBJ1-2. The germline gives CDR1 LGHNA, CDR2 YSLEER. CDR3 length: 13 residues.